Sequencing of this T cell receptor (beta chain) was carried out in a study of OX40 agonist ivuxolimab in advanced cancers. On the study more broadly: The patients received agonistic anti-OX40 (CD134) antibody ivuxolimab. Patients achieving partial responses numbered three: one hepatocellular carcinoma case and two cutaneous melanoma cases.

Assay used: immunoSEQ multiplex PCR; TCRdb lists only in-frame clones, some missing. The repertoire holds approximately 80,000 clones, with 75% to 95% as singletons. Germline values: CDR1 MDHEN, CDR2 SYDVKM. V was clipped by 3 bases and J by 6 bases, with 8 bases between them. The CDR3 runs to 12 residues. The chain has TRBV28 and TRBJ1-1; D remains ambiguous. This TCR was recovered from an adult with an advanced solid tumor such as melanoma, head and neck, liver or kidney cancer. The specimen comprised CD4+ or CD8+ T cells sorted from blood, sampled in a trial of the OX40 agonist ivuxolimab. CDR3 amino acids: CASSFNGPEAFF. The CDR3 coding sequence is TGTGCCAGCAGTTTCAACGGTCCTGAAGCTTTCTTT.